This T cell receptor beta chain was sequenced in a study of blood T cells in healthy people across ages. This clonotype was observed a handful of times. The second PCR ran about 6 to 12 cycles with a sample-barcoded 5' primer and J-beta primers. One entry per CDR3 protein results from TCRdb running MiXCR on the 5' RACE reads. The data contain about 800,000 distinct CDR3 sequences, about 25% of them seen just once; the ten biggest clones take up under 4%. CDR1 is SGHAT and CDR2 is FQNNGV in the germline V gene. Losses at the gene ends were 1 base for V and 1 base for J; bases not matched to a gene: 10. The CDR3 extends over 17 amino acids. These same data were also listed under a study on T cells of mothers and their children.

The material sequenced was blood. The clonotype comes from a boy aged 5-17 years in good health. V usage is TRBV11-2 and J usage is TRBJ2-7; 7 nucleotides match TRBD2. The CDR3, as DNA: TGTGCCAGCAGCTTAGGACGGGGGGAGACTCAGTCCTACGAGCAGTACTTC. It specifies CASSLGRGETQSYEQYF. Full variable domain (remainder filled in from reference TRBV11-2 and TRBJ2-7): EAGVAQSPRYKIIEKRQSVAFWCNPISGHATLYWYQQILGQGPKLLIQFQNNGVVDDSQLPKDRFSAERLKGVDSTLKIQPAKLEDSAVYLCASSLGRGETQSYEQYFGPGTRLTVT.